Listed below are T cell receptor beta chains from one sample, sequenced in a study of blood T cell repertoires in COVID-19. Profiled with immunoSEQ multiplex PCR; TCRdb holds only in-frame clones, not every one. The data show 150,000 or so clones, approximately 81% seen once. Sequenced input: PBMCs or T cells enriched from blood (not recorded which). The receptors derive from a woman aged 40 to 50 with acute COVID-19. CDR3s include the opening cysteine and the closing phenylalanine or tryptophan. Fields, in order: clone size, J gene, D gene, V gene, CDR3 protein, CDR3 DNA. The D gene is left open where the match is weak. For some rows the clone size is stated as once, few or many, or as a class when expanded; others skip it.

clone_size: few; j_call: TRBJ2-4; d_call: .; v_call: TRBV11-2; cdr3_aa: CASSLGLRLAKNIQYF; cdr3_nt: TGTGCCAGCAGCTTAGGACTAAGACTAGCCAAAAACATTCAGTACTTC
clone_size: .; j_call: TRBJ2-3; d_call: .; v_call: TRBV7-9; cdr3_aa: CASSLEWRTDTQYF; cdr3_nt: TGTGCCAGCAGCTTAGAGTGGAGGACAGATACGCAGTATTTT
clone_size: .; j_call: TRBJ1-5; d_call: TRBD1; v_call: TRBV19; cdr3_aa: CASSKQGAITQPQHF; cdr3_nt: TGTGCCAGTAGTAAACAGGGGGCGATCACTCAGCCCCAGCATTTT
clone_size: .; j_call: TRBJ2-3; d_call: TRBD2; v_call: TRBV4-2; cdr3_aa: CASSQEGQREGADTQYF; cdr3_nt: TGTGCCAGCAGCCAAGAAGGTCAGCGGGAGGGCGCAGATACGCAGTATTTT
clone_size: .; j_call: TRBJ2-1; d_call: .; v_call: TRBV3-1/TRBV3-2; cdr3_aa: CASSQVGGASGEQFF; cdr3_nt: TGTGCCAGCAGCCAAGTTGGGGGGGCATCGGGTGAGCAGTTCTTC
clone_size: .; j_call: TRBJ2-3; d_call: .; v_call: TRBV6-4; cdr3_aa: CASSGSPTDTQYF; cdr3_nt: TGTGCCAGCAGTGGCAGTCCCACAGATACGCAGTATTTT
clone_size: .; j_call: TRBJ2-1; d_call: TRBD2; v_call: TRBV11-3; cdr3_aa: CASIGEGGPHEQFF; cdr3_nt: TGTGCCAGCATCGGGGAGGGAGGGCCGCATGAGCAGTTCTTC
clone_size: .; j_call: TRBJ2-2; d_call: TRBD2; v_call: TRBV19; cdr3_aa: CASSIPPGGLFF; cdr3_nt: TGTGCCAGTAGTATACCTCCGGGAGGGCTGTTTTTT
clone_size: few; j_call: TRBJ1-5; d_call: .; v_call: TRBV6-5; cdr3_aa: CASKRGGIDNQPQHF; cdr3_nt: TGTGCCAGCAAACGGGGTGGTATCGACAATCAGCCCCAGCATTTT
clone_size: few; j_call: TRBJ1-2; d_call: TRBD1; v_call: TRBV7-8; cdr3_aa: CASSLTGGAVGYTF; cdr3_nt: TGTGCCAGCAGCCTGACAGGGGGCGCGGTTGGCTACACCTTC
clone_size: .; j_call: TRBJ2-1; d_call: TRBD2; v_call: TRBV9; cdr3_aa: CASSGGLARNEQFF; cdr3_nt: TGTGCCAGCAGCGGGGGACTAGCTCGCAATGAGCAGTTCTTC
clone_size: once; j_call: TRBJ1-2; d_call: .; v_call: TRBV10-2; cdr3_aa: CASSDQGTHYGYTF; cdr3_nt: TGCGCCAGCAGCGACCAGGGGACCCACTATGGCTACACCTTC
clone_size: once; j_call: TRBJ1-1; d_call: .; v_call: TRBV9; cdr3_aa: CASSADMTEAFF; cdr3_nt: TGTGCCAGCAGCGCCGACATGACTGAAGCTTTCTTT
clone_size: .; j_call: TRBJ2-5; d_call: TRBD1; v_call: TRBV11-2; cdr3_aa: CASRPLTGGEETQYF; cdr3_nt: TGTGCCAGCAGGCCGTTGACAGGGGGCGAAGAGACCCAGTACTTC
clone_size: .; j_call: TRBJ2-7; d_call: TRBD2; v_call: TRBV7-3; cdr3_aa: CASSYRAGEGYEQYF; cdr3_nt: TGTGCCAGCAGTTACCGGGCGGGAGAAGGGTACGAGCAGTACTTC
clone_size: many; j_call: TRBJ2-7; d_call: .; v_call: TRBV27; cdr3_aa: CASSSGNEQYF; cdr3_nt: TGTGCCAGCAGTTCAGGTAACGAGCAGTACTTC
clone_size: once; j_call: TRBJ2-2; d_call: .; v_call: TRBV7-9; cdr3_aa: CASSLGGSVNTGELFF; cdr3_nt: TGTGCCAGCAGCTTAGGAGGATCGGTAAACACCGGGGAGCTGTTTTTT
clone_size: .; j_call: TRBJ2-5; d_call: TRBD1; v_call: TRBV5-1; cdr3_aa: CASLMTGGEWETQYF; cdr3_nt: TGCGCCAGCCTAATGACAGGGGGCGAGTGGGAGACCCAGTACTTC
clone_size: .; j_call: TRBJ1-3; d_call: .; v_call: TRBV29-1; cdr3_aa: CSVGDGPSGNTIYF; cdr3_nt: TGCAGCGTTGGTGATGGCCCCTCTGGAAACACCATATATTTT
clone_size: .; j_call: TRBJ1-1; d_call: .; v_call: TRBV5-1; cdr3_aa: CASSLVGGQPSPEAFF; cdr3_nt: TGCGCCAGCAGCTTGGTAGGCGGGCAGCCCAGTCCTGAAGCTTTCTTT
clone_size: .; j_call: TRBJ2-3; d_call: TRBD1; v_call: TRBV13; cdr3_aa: CASSYSTGGETDTQYF; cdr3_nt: TGTGCCAGCAGCTATTCAACAGGGGGTGAAACAGATACGCAGTATTTT
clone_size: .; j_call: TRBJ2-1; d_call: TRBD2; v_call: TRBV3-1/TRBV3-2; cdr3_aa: CASTRLAGSNEQFF; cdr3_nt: TGTGCCAGCACCCGACTAGCGGGGTCTAATGAGCAGTTCTTC
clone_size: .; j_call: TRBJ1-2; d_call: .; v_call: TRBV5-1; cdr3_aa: CASSLGGNYGYTF; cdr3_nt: TGCGCCAGCAGCTTGGGCGGAAACTATGGCTACACCTTC
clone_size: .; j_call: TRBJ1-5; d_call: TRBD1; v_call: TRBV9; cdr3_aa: CASGQGGQPQHF; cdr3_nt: TGTGCCAGCGGACAGGGCGGTCAGCCCCAGCATTTT
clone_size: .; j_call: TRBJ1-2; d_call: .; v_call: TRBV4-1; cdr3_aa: CASSQLEVRNYGYTF; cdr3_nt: TGCGCCAGCAGCCAACTCGAAGTGAGAAACTATGGCTACACCTTC
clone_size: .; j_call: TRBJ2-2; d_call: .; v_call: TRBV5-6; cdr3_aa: CASSLQGWAGELFF; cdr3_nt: TGTGCCAGCAGCTTACAGGGTTGGGCCGGGGAGCTGTTTTTT
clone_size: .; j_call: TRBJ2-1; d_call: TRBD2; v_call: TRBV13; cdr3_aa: CASSWGSGSLGEQFF; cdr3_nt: TGTGCCAGCTCGTGGGGTAGCGGGAGTTTGGGTGAGCAGTTCTTC
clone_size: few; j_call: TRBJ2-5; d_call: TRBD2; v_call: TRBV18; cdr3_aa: CASSPTAGGGKETQYF; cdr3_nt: TGTGCCAGCTCGCCCACAGCGGGAGGAGGGAAAGAGACCCAGTACTTC
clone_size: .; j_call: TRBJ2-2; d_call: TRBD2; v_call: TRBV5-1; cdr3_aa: CASSSTLTSGMNTGELFF; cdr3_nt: TGCGCCAGCAGCTCTACGTTGACTAGCGGGATGAACACCGGGGAGCTGTTTTTT
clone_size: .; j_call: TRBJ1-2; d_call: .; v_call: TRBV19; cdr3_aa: CASSTPGGQSPGYTF; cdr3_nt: TGTGCCAGTAGTACCCCGGGAGGACAGTCCCCTGGCTACACCTTC
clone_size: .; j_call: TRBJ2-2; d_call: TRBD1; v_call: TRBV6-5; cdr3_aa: CASSSRGNWGSGELFF; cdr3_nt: TGTGCCAGCAGTTCCAGGGGGAACTGGGGGAGCGGGGAGCTGTTTTTT
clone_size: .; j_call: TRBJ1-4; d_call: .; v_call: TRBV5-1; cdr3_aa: CASSLGGTNEKLFF; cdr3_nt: TGCGCCAGCTCCTTAGGGGGTACTAATGAAAAACTGTTTTTT
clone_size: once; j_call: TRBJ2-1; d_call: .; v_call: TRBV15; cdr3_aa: CATSRRAESSYNEQFF; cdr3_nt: TGTGCCACCAGCAGGCGAGCGGAAAGCTCCTACAATGAGCAGTTCTTC
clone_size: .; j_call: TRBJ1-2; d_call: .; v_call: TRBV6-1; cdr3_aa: CASSDRWGHGYTF; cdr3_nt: TGTGCCAGCAGTGACAGGTGGGGCCATGGCTACACCTTC
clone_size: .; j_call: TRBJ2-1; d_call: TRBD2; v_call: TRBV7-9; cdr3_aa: CASSLALAGVNEQFF; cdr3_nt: TGTGCCAGCAGCTTAGCACTAGCGGGAGTCAATGAGCAGTTCTTC
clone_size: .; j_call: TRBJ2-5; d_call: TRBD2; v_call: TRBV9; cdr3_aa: CASSVGLAGGETQYF; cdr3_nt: TGTGCCAGCAGCGTAGGACTAGCGGGAGGAGAGACCCAGTACTTC
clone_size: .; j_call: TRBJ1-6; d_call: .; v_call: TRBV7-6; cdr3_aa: CASSSQGPGNSPLHF; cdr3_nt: TGTGCCAGCAGCTCACAGGGCCCCGGGAATTCACCCCTCCACTTT
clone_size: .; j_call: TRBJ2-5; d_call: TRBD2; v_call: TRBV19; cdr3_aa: CASSSFEREGGETQYF; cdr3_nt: TGTGCCAGTAGTTCATTTGAGCGGGAGGGTGGAGAGACCCAGTACTTC
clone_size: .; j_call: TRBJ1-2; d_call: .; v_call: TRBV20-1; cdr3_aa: CSAEGTDGYTF; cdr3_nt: TGCAGTGCTGAGGGGACTGATGGCTACACCTTC
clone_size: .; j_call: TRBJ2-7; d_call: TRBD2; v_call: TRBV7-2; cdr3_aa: CASSWTSGRANSYEQYF; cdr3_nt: TGTGCCAGCAGCTGGACTAGCGGGAGGGCGAACTCCTACGAGCAGTACTTC
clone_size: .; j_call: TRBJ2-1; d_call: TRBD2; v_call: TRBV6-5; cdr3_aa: CASSPRAGGSNEQFF; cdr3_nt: TGTGCCAGCAGTCCCCGAGCGGGAGGCAGCAATGAGCAGTTCTTC
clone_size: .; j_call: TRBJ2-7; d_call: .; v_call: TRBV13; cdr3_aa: CASSQSRGYGPPWEQYF; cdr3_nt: TGTGCCAGCAGCCAAAGTCGGGGGTACGGGCCCCCTTGGGAGCAGTACTTC
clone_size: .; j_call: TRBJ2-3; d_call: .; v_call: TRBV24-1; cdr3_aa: CATSTTGSTDTQYF; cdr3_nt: TGTGCCACCAGTACGACCGGGAGCACAGATACGCAGTATTTT
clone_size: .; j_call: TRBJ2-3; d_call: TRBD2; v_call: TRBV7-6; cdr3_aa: CASSLGGWASGSTDTQYF; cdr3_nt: TGTGCCAGCAGCTTAGGCGGTTGGGCTAGCGGGAGTACAGATACGCAGTATTTT
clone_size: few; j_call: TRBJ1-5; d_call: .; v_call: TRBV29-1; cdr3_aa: CSVEEQQGKGFYQPQHF; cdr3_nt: TGCAGCGTTGAAGAACAACAGGGTAAAGGCTTTTATCAGCCCCAGCATTTT
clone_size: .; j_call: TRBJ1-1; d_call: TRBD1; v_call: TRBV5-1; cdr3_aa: CASSHGQGQNTEAFF; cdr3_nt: TGCGCCAGCAGCCACGGACAGGGCCAGAACACTGAAGCTTTCTTT
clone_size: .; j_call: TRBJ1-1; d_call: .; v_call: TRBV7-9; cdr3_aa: CASSAYSNTEAFF; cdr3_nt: TGTGCCAGCAGCGCCTACAGTAACACTGAAGCTTTCTTT
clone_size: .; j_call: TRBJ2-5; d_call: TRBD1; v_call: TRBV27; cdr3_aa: CASSSRQGADQETQYF; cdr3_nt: TGTGCCAGCAGTTCCAGACAGGGGGCGGATCAAGAGACCCAGTACTTC
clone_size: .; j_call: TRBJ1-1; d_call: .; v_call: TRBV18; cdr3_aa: CASSPYGQYTEAFF; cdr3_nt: TGTGCCAGCTCACCCTACGGACAGTACACTGAAGCTTTCTTT
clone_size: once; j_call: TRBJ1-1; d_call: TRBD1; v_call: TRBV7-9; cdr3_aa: CASSATDRGNTEAFF; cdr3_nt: TGTGCCAGCAGCGCCACGGACAGGGGGAACACTGAAGCTTTCTTT
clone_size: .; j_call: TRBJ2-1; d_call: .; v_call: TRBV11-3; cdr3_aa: CASSPRGTVRGNEQFF; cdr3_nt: TGTGCCAGCAGCCCACGGGGTACGGTCAGAGGCAATGAGCAGTTCTTC
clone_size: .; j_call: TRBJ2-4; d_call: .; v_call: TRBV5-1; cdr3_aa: CASSLGEERAKNIQYF; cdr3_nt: TGCGCCAGCAGCTTGGGAGAGGAGAGGGCCAAAAACATTCAGTACTTC
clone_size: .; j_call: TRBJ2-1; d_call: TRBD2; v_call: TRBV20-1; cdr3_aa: CSAGGSGRRFF; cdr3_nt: TGCAGTGCTGGGGGCAGCGGGAGACGGTTCTTC
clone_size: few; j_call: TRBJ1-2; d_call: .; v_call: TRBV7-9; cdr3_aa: CASSPDSPVRSNYGYTF; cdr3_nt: TGTGCCAGCAGCCCCGACAGCCCAGTCCGATCCAACTATGGCTACACCTTC